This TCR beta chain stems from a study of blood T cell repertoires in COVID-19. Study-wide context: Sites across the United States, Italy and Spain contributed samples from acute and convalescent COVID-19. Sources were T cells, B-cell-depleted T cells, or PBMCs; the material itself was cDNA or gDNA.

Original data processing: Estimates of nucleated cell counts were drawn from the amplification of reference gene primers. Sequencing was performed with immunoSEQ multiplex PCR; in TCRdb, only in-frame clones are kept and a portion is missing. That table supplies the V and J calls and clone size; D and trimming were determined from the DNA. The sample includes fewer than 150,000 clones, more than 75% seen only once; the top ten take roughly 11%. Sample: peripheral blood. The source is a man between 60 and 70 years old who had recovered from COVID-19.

DNA for the CDR3: TGTGCCAGTAGTACTCGGACTAGCGGGGTATACAATGAGCAGTTCTTC. Its translation: CASSTRTSGVYNEQFF. J is TRBJ2-1 and V is TRBV19, with TRBD2 matching 12 bases. CDR3 length equals 16 residues. Trimming took 4 bases from V and 4 from J; bases not matched to a gene: 5. In germline, CDR1 is LNHDA, CDR2 SQIVND (reference sequence).